This T cell receptor beta chain was documented in a study of regulatory T cells in long-lasting Graves disease. Time point of the sample: newly diagnosed GD, antithyroid drugs for less than 3 months. Construction of the TCR library relied on RNA isolated from PBMCs. The authors drew patients from an endocrinology department in Xi'an, China. TCR beta libraries were built with iRepertoire HTBI primers and Arm-PCR of CDR3 regions. Each CDR3 protein gets one entry after TCRdb re-called the multiplex PCR reads with MiXCR. The table records about 440,000 distinct CDR3 sequences, 16% of them present only once. The CDR3 runs to 15 residues. Trimming removed 0 bases at V and 8 bases at J, with 17 bases between. Germline lookup yields CDR1 SGHRS and CDR2 YFSETQ. The same sample was also used in a study of T cells in Graves' hyperthyroidism and ophthalmopathy.

Sample: peripheral blood mononuclear cells (PBMCs), taken at new diagnosis, from a patient treated with antithyroid drugs. The J gene is TRBJ1-2, the V gene TRBV5-1; possible D gene TRBD1, 6 bases. This receptor was identified in a woman between 18 and 29 years old with Graves disease. The CDR3 is CASSLDLVQGNGYTF. Written as DNA, the CDR3 is TGCGCCAGCAGCTTGGACCTCGTACAGGGTAACGGCTACACCTTC.